Reported below is one TCR beta chain. The data were taken from a study of control samples from healthy donors and cancer patients. Only in-frame clones appear in the TCRdb table, and some are missing; sequencing was by immunoSEQ multiplex PCR. The data contain about 130,000 clones, just under 95% of them singletons. The TCR originated in a man aged 18 to 35 in good health. The sequenced sample consisted of blood.

The CDR3 nucleotides read TGTGCCAGCAGTTTATTTAGGGGGCTCGGCACAGATACGCAGTATTTT. Residues: CASSLFRGLGTDTQYF. The chain has TRBV28 and TRBJ2-3; 7 nucleotides match TRBD1. Trimming took 1 base from V and 1 from J; bases not matched to a gene: 5. Per the germline V gene, CDR1 is MDHEN and CDR2 is SYDVKM. The length of the CDR3 is 16 residues.